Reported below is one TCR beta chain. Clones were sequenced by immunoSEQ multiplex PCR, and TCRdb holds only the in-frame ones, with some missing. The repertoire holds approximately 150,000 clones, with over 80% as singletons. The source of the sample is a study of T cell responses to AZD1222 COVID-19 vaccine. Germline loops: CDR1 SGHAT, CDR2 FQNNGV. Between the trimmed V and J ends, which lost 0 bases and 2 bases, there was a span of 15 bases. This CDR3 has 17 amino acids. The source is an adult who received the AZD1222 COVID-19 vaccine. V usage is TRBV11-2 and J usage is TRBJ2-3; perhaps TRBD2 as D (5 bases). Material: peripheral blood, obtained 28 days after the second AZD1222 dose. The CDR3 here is CASSLDVAAEYTDTQYF. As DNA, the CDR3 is TGTGCCAGCAGCTTAGATGTTGCAGCGGAGTACACAGATACGCAGTATTTT.